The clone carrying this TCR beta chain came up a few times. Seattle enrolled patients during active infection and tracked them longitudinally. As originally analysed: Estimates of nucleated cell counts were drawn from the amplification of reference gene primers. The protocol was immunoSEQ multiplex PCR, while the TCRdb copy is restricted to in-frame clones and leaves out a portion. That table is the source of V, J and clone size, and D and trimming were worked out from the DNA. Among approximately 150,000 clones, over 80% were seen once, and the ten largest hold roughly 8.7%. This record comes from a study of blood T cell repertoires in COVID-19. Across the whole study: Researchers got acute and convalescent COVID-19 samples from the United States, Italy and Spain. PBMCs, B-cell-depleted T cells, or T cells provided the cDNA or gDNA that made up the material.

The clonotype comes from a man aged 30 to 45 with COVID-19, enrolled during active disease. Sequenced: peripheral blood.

CDR3 DNA sequence: TGTGCCAGCACCCTAGCGGCTGGGGGCACAGATACGCAGTATTTT. Translating it yields CASTLAAGGTDTQYF. The V and J genes are TRBV28 and TRBJ2-3; 7 bases align to TRBD2. This CDR3 has 15 residues. V shed 7 bases and J 1 base; nucleotides not matched to a gene: 8. Germline V gene lookup returns CDR1 MDHEN and CDR2 SYDVKM.